The 30 T cell receptor beta chains listed next were all sequenced from one sample in a study of blood T cell repertoires in COVID-19. TCRdb's table, derived via immunoSEQ multiplex PCR, lists solely in-frame clones and lacks some. The repertoire holds approximately 100,000 clones, about 90% seen once, with roughly 4.2% in the top ten. Sample: peripheral blood. The receptors here all came from a human donor with COVID-19, enrolled during active disease. The donor label of this sample is uncertain.

For the CDR3, the DNA is TGCAGCTGGGGGGACGATTCAGATACGCAGTATTTT. Protein: CSWGDDSDTQYF. The J gene is TRBJ2-3, the V gene TRBV29-1, with D possibly TRBD2 on 6 matching bases. CDR1 SQVTM and CDR2 ANQGSEA come from the germline V gene. V dropped 8 bases and J dropped 4 bases, with 13 bases sitting between them. CDR3 length equals 12 residues.

The chain has TRBV7-9 and TRBJ1-4, with D tentatively TRBD1 (5 bases). The CDR3 runs 16 residues. Germline CDR1 is SEHNR and CDR2 is FQNEAQ (reference sequence). V gave up 5 bases and J gave up 5 bases, with 18 bases separating them. CDR3: CASSGGGDRRNEKLFF. The DNA for the CDR3 is TGTGCCAGCAGCGGAGGAGGGGATAGGCGGAATGAAAAACTGTTTTTT.

In this sample, this clone turned up once. The chain links TRBV12-1 to TRBJ1-5. TRBV12-1 is an annotated pseudogene. This CDR3 region has 13 residues. CDR3 coding DNA: TGTGCCAGCAGGCTGAGGATCCATCAGCCCCAGCATTTT. It yields the protein CASRLRIHQPQHF.

This clone occurred once. The chain uses TRBV9 and TRBJ2-1; unclear D gene. The germline V and J ends were trimmed by 1 base and 7 bases, with 6 bases remaining between them. This CDR3 has 12 amino acids. Germline V gene lookup returns CDR1 SGDLS and CDR2 YYNGEE. CDR3: CASSVRQNEQFF. The CDR3 nucleotides are TGTGCCAGCAGCGTACGCCAGAATGAGCAGTTCTTC.

The chain combines TRBV2 with TRBJ1-3; TRBD1 is a possible D gene (6 bases). Looked up from germline, CDR1 is SNHLY and CDR2 is FYNNEI. This CDR3 is built from 14 residues. Trimming stripped 7 bases from V and 0 bases from J, with 10 bases between. The CDR3 is CASNGGSSGNTIYF. CDR3 sequence (DNA): TGTGCCAGCAATGGGGGCAGCTCTGGAAACACCATATATTTT.

The chain joins TRBV21-1 to TRBJ1-3; whether TRBD1, the table's D call, matches the DNA was not checked. TRBV21-1 is classified as a pseudogene. This CDR3 has 15 residues. This CDR3 reads CASSKAETVGNTIYF. The CDR3 DNA reads as TGTGCCAGCAGCAAAGCAGAGACAGTTGGAAACACCATATATTTT.

The chain carries TRBV11-2 and TRBJ1-6; D is unclear. V was trimmed by 0 bases and J by 15 bases, leaving 9 bases between them. The CDR3 loop spans 12 amino acids. Germline V gene sequence: CDR1 SGHAT, CDR2 FQNNGV. Here the CDR3 DNA reads TGTGCCAGCAGCTTAGATCAAACAGACCTCCACTTT. Its translation is CASSLDQTDLHF. Supplemented by reference TRBV11-2 and TRBJ1-6, the full variable domain reads EAGVAQSPRYKIIEKRQSVAFWCNPISGHATLYWYQQILGQGPKLLIQFQNNGVVDDSQLPKDRFSAERLKGVDSTLKIQPAKLEDSAVYLCASSLDQTDLHFGNGTRLTVT.

The chain carries TRBV29-1 and TRBJ1-1; possibly TRBD1 for D (5 bases). CDR1 and CDR2 (germline): SQVTM, ANQGSEA. V gave up 6 bases and J gave up 0 bases, with 14 bases separating them. The CDR3 has 14 residues. The CDR3 loop reads CSVKPGGMNTEAFF. The CDR3 DNA reads as TGCAGCGTCAAACCCGGGGGGATGAACACTGAAGCTTTCTTT. Using reference TRBV29-1 and TRBJ1-1 for the parts outside the CDR3, the full variable domain is SAVISQKPSRDICQRGTSLTIQCQVDSQVTMMFWYRQQPGQSLTLIATANQGSEATYESGFVIDKFPISRPNLTFSTLTVSNMSPEDSSIYLCSVKPGGMNTEAFFGQGTRLTVV.

The chain uses TRBV27 and TRBJ1-1; tentatively, D is TRBD1 (5 bases). Looked up from germline, CDR1 is MNHEY and CDR2 is SMNVEV (reference sequence). The CDR3 covers 14 residues. The V end lost 5 bases, the J end lost 1 base, and 11 bases lay between the germline ends. CDR3 in DNA: TGTGCCAGCAGTAAGAGGCAGGGGAACACTGAAGCTTTCTTT. Encoded protein: CASSKRQGNTEAFF.

V gene TRBV12-2 combines with J gene TRBJ1-2; the D segment call TRBD1 is taken from the table without a DNA check. TRBV12-2 is flagged as a pseudogene. This CDR3 contains 15 residues. CDR3 coding DNA: TGTGCAAGTCGCCGGCGCGCAGGGGCTAACTATGGCTACACCTTC. It yields the protein CASRRRAGANYGYTF.

The chain has TRBV7-3 and TRBJ2-2; tentative D call: TRBD2 (5 bases). Germline CDR1 and CDR2: SGHTA and FQGTGA. V lost 1 base and J lost 6, with 9 bases in between. CDR3 length equals 14 residues. The CDR3 bases are TGTGCCAGCAGCTTAAATGCTAGCCCCGGGGAGCTGTTTTTT. Translation gives CASSLNASPGELFF.

The V and J genes are TRBV5-1 and TRBJ2-3; D might be TRBD2 (6 bases). The germline V gene encodes CDR1 SGHRS and CDR2 YFSETQ. The germline V and J ends were trimmed by 6 bases and 1 base, with 12 bases remaining between them. This CDR3 has 14 residues. CDR3: CASKGGVGTDTQYF. Written as DNA, the CDR3 is TGCGCCAGCAAAGGCGGGGTGGGCACAGATACGCAGTATTTT.

This chain joins TRBV7-2 and TRBJ1-3; possible D gene TRBD1, 5 bases. V was trimmed by 2 bases and J by 0 bases, leaving 8 bases between them. This CDR3 is 15 amino acids long. From germline, CDR1 is SGHTA and CDR2 FQGNSA. In DNA form, the CDR3 reads TGTGCCAGCAGCTTAAACAGGCTCTCTGGAAACACCATATATTTT. Protein sequence: CASSLNRLSGNTIYF. The variable domain in full, with the rest retrieved from reference TRBV7-2 and TRBJ1-3, is GAGVSQSPSNKVTEKGKDVELRCDPISGHTALYWYRQSLGQGLEFLIYFQGNSAPDKSGLPSDRFSAERTGGSVSTLTIQRTQQEDSAVYLCASSLNRLSGNTIYFGEGSWLTVV.

This sequence joins TRBV19 and TRBJ1-2; unclear D gene. Trimming shortened V by 7 bases and J by 8 bases, and 23 bases separated the two germline ends. This CDR3 has 15 amino acids. Germline values: CDR1 LNHDA, CDR2 SQIVND (reference sequence). The CDR3 DNA follows: TGTGCCAGTACGCTTAATGTTGCGAGGTCCGCGGGCTACACCTTC. It specifies CASTLNVARSAGYTF.

The rearrangement uses TRBV6-6 and TRBJ2-7; D gene unclear. Germline V CDR1 and CDR2: MNHNY, SVGAGI (reference sequence). The CDR3 is 11 amino acids. V was shortened by 4 bases and J by 4 bases, with 5 bases between the two germline ends. In DNA form, the CDR3 reads TGTGCCAGCAGTTTTAGTTACGAGCAGTACTTC. Its translation: CASSFSYEQYF.

The chain employs TRBV5-1 and TRBJ2-5, with D possibly TRBD2 on 5 matching bases. Between the trimmed V and J ends, which lost 0 bases and 2 bases, there was a span of 8 bases. Per germline, CDR1 SGHRS and CDR2 YFSETQ. The CDR3 consists of 14 residues. CDR3 nucleotide sequence: TGCGCCAGCAGCTTGGGGGAGTATCAAGAGACCCAGTACTTC. It translates to CASSLGEYQETQYF.

This chain uses TRBV16 with TRBJ2-7, with TRBD1 identical over 8 bases. V trimming: 3 bases; J trimming: 6 bases; junction bases outside the gene matches: 4. Per the germline V gene, CDR1 is KGHSY and CDR2 is FQNENV. The CDR3 spans 13 residues. The CDR3 region is CASSQSTGGEQYF. The CDR3 nucleotides read TGTGCCAGCAGCCAGTCAACAGGGGGCGAGCAGTACTTC.

This chain links TRBV10-1 with TRBJ2-3; 10 nucleotides match TRBD1. Trimming at V came to 5 bases and at J to 2 bases, leaving 4 bases not matched to a gene. CDR3 length: 15 residues. CDR1 WNHNN and CDR2 SYGVQD come from the germline V gene (reference sequence). The CDR3 bases are TGCGCCAGCAGTAATGGACAGGGGGACACAGATACGCAGTATTTT. Translated, it gives CASSNGQGDTDTQYF.

The chain uses TRBV6-4 and TRBJ1-5; D gene uncertain. Looked up from germline, CDR1 is MRHNA and CDR2 is SNTAGT. The CDR3 spans 15 residues. V dropped 2 bases and J dropped 4 bases, with 12 bases sitting between them. The chain's CDR3 is CASSDQPGGNQPQHF. DNA for the CDR3: TGTGCCAGCAGTGACCAACCGGGAGGAAATCAGCCCCAGCATTTT.

This chain connects TRBV18 to TRBJ2-7; 9 positions match TRBD1. Unmatched junction bases numbered 9, after V lost 6 bases and J lost 3 bases. Looked up from germline, CDR1 is KGHSH and CDR2 is LQKENI. This CDR3 contains 15 residues. For the CDR3, the DNA is TGTGCCAGCTCCCCTGTACCGGGACAGGGCTACGAGCAGTACTTC. It is translated as CASSPVPGQGYEQYF.

The chain links TRBV19 to TRBJ1-2; the D gene is possibly TRBD1 (5 bases). From germline, CDR1 is LNHDA and CDR2 SQIVND (reference sequence). Deletions cut 10 bases from V and 4 bases from J, with 19 bases between. The CDR3 covers 14 residues. DNA for the CDR3: TGTGCCACTCAGACCCAGACAGCCACCTATGGCTACACCTTC. This encodes CATQTQTATYGYTF. The full variable domain, in which reference TRBV19 and TRBJ1-2 provide the parts outside the CDR3, is DGGITQSPKYLFRKEGQNVTLSCEQNLNHDAMYWYRQDPGQGLRLIYYSQIVNDFQKGDIAEGYSVSREKKESFPLTVTSAQKNPTAFYLCATQTQTATYGYTFGSGTRLTVV.

The chain uses TRBV7-9 and TRBJ2-1; 14 positions agree with TRBD2. The V gene's germline CDR1 is SEHNR and CDR2 FQNEAQ (reference sequence). V shed 5 bases, J shed 9 bases, and the junction held 9 bases outside the gene matches. The CDR3 is 16 amino acids. CDR3 nucleotides: TGTGCCAGCAGCCGACCGGGACTAGCGGGAGTAGTTGAGCAGTTCTTC. As protein: CASSRPGLAGVVEQFF.

The gene calls are TRBV27 and TRBJ2-2; TRBD1 aligns across 9 bases. CDR3 length: 16 amino acids. Per the germline V gene, CDR1 is MNHEY and CDR2 is SMNVEV (reference sequence). Trimming removed 6 bases from V and 3 bases from J; junction bases left unmatched: 8. This CDR3 is CASSPGGQGYTGELFF. The CDR3 DNA sequence: TGTGCCAGCAGCCCAGGGGGACAGGGATACACCGGGGAGCTGTTTTTT.

This chain joins TRBV5-1 and TRBJ2-7, with TRBD2 identical over 11 bases. Germline CDR1 is SGHRS and CDR2 is YFSETQ. The V and J ends lost 3 bases and 3 bases, in that order; junction bases with no gene match: 5. This CDR3 spans 15 amino acids. CDR3 protein: CASSYSGGAGYEQYF. The CDR3 nucleotides are TGCGCCAGCAGCTATAGCGGGGGGGCCGGCTACGAGCAGTACTTC.

This chain joins TRBV5-4 and TRBJ1-1, with D perhaps TRBD1 (6 bases). CDR1 is SGHNT, CDR2 YYREEE, per germline (reference sequence). V was pared by 3 bases and J by 3 bases, with 12 bases between. The CDR3 runs 14 residues. This CDR3 reads CASSSGQTDTEAFF. The CDR3 DNA sequence: TGTGCCAGCAGCTCCGGACAGACTGACACTGAAGCTTTCTTT. Full variable domain (missing parts from reference TRBV5-4 and TRBJ1-1): ETGVTQSPTHLIKTRGQQVTLRCSSQSGHNTVSWYQQALGQGPQFIFQYYREEENGRGNFPPRFSGLQFPNYSSELNVNALELDDSALYLCASSSGQTDTEAFFGQGTRLTVV.

J is TRBJ1-1 and V is TRBV27, with D possibly being TRBD1 (6 bases). V was cut by 6 bases and J by 3 bases, with 17 bases left in between. The CDR3 runs to 15 residues. CDR1 is MNHEY and CDR2 is SMNVEV in the germline V gene (reference sequence). This CDR3 reads CASSRRGTTDTEAFF. CDR3 bases: TGTGCCAGCAGCCGACGTGGGACAACTGACACTGAAGCTTTCTTT.

V gene TRBV7-9 combines with J gene TRBJ2-3; D is unresolved. V was cut by 6 bases and J by 3 bases, with 7 bases left in between. From germline, CDR1 is SEHNR and CDR2 FQNEAQ (reference sequence). CDR3 size: 12 residues. The CDR3 nucleotides are TGTGCCAGCAGGCGAGAGACAGATACGCAGTATTTT. Translated, it gives CASRRETDTQYF.

The chain carries TRBV5-1 and TRBJ2-1; 7 bases line up with TRBD1. CDR3 length: 15 residues. With V trimmed by 4 bases and J by 8 bases, 12 bases remained unmatched. Germline V lookup: CDR1 SGHRS, CDR2 YFSETQ. The CDR3 region has the DNA TGCGCCAGCAGCCTCATCTTCGACAGGGAACATGAGCAGTTCTTC. This codes for CASSLIFDREHEQFF.

The rearrangement links TRBV5-1 to TRBJ2-7, with TRBD1 matching 9 bases. The CDR3 length is 15 residues. V gave up 0 bases and J gave up 5 bases; unmatched junction bases: 6. Germline lookup yields CDR1 SGHRS and CDR2 YFSETQ. The CDR3 here is CASSLGGQGYNEQYF. CDR3 nucleotide sequence: TGCGCCAGCAGCTTGGGGGGACAGGGTTATAACGAGCAGTACTTC. Based on the CDR3 plus reference TRBV5-1 and TRBJ2-7, the full variable domain is KAGVTQTPRYLIKTRGQQVTLSCSPISGHRSVSWYQQTPGQGLQFLFEYFSETQRNKGNFPGRFSGRQFSNSRSEMNVSTLELGDSALYLCASSLGGQGYNEQYFGPGTRLTVT.

The V and J genes are TRBV4-2 and TRBJ2-1; TRBD2 matches 9 bases. The CDR3 sequence is 16 residues long. Trimming removed 1 base from V and 7 bases from J; junction bases left unmatched: 8. CDR1 is LGHNA and CDR2 is YNFKEQ in the germline V gene. CDR3 bases: TGTGCCAGCAGCCAAGCCGAGCGGGGGGCCCGGAATGAGCAGTTCTTC. Its protein product is CASSQAERGARNEQFF.